The following is a T cell receptor (beta chain) sequence with its context. Antigen: not known. This CDR3 spans 14 amino acids. Germline V gene data show CDR1 as MNHEY and CDR2 as SVGAGI. V lost 0 bases, J lost 7 bases, and 9 bases lay in between. The time point: baseline, week 1 (first vaccination visit). Described treatment: pre-vaccination baseline after standard-of-care therapy. The data were produced by immunoSEQ multiplex PCR, yet TCRdb's version contains in-frame clones alone and is incomplete. The table has under 25,000 clones, 93% seen once; the top ten hold roughly 1.1%. This sample is part of a study of a mutant IDH1 vaccine in newly diagnosed glioma. Study details: Of the patients given treatment, approximately 62% were male and about 38% were female, and a mean age of around 41 years was recorded. Most patients had received both radiotherapy and temozolomide, the prior options being radiotherapy, temozolomide, or both.

Study-wide points: Pseudoprogression appeared independent of alterations in top peripheral clonotypes. Induction of immune responses by the vaccine occurred in about 92% of patients.

The chain uses TRBV6-5 and TRBJ2-2, with D perhaps matching TRBD1 or TRBD2 (6 bases each). This specimen was PBMCs, taken from a glioma patient treated with radiotherapy, temozolomide or both. This sequence originates from a man in his forties with glioma. The CDR3, as DNA: TGTGCCAGCAGTTACTCGAGGGGGGTCGGGGAGCTGTTTTTT. Translating gives CASSYSRGVGELFF.